The 5 T cell receptor beta chains below come from one sample, sequenced in a study of blood T cells in healthy people across ages. Alongside a J-beta primer mix, a sample-barcoded 5' primer served in a second PCR lasting about 7 to 12 cycles. TCRdb independently ran MiXCR on the 5' RACE reads; one entry per CDR3 protein. The profile covers about 670,000 distinct CDR3 sequences, with 35% to 50% appearing a single time and around 30% taken by the ten largest. The material sequenced was blood. These receptors were collected from an elderly man in good health.

This clonotype was seen more than once but under ten times. V gene TRBV3-1 combines with J gene TRBJ2-3; 10 bases are shared with TRBD1. Germline lookup yields CDR1 LGHDT and CDR2 YNNKEL (reference sequence). The CDR3 runs 17 residues. The J segment lost 5 bases and the V segment lost 4 bases, leaving 12 bases of the junction unmatched. In nucleotides, the CDR3 is TGTGCCAGCAGCCGAAAAGTACCGGGACAGGGGATAGATACGCAGTATTTT. It is translated as CASSRKVPGQGIDTQYF.

The chain combines TRBV29-1 with TRBJ2-2; 7 bases fit TRBD2. This CDR3 spans 14 amino acids. In germline, CDR1 is SQVTM, CDR2 ANQGSEA. With V trimmed by 7 bases and J by 0 bases, 5 bases remained unmatched. Here the CDR3 DNA reads TGCAGCGGGGGGGGTCAATCGAACACCGGGGAGCTGTTTTTT. Translated: CSGGGQSNTGELFF.

This clonotype was observed a handful of times. The chain carries TRBV7-2 and TRBJ2-7; no clear D gene. The germline CDR1 and CDR2 sequences are SGHTA and FQGNSA. The CDR3 runs to 13 residues. V was shortened by 2 bases and J by 2 bases, with 7 bases between the two germline ends. In nucleotides, the CDR3 is TGTGCCAGCAGCTTACAGCGACCCTACGAGCAGTACTTC. As protein: CASSLQRPYEQYF.

The sample holds one count of this clonotype. The gene calls are TRBV12-3 or TRBV12-4 and TRBJ2-1, with 11 bases that match TRBD2. The length of the CDR3 is 18 residues. V was clipped by 5 bases and J by 0 bases; unmatched bases: 9. The CDR3 loop reads CASSRASGRLSSYNEQFF. CDR3 in DNA: TGTGCCAGCAGTAGGGCTAGCGGGAGGCTAAGCTCCTACAATGAGCAGTTCTTC.

The chain is built from TRBV9 and TRBJ2-3, with 8 bases lining up with TRBD2. The CDR3 consists of 16 residues. The germline V gene encodes CDR1 SGDLS and CDR2 YYNGEE. The J segment lost 0 bases and the V segment lost 2 bases, leaving 5 bases of the junction unmatched. The CDR3 region has the DNA TGTGCCAGCAGCGTGGGGCGGGGGGTTAGCACAGATACGCAGTATTTT. Translation gives CASSVGRGVSTDTQYF. Combining the CDR3 with reference TRBV9 and TRBJ2-3 gives the whole variable domain DSGVTQTPKHLITATGQRVTLRCSPRSGDLSVYWYQQSLDQGLQFLIQYYNGEERAKGNILERFSAQQFPDLHSELNLSSLELGDSALYFCASSVGRGVSTDTQYFGPGTRLTVL.